These 11 T cell receptor beta chains came from one sample sequenced in a study of preoperative IRX-2 immunotherapy in early breast cancer (dated by TCRdb to the late 2010s). The treatment or condition label, read with the paper, signifies: preoperative locoregional IRX-2 cytokine immunotherapy. Libraries were constructed by the immunoSEQ multiplex PCR assay. In TCRdb, the immuneACCESS table is reduced to in-frame sequences with V and J assigned. These tables do not hold every clone; where another copy was compared, an unresolved V gene accounts for under half, and the others remain unexplained. The sample data list 90,000 to 100,000 clones, and just over 85% of these were observed just once. Roughly 1.9% of the sample is taken by the ten largest. The source material was tumor tissue, sampled after IRX-2 immunotherapy. Receptors originate from a human donor with breast cancer.

V gene TRBV19 combines with J gene TRBJ2-7, with D tentatively TRBD1 or TRBD2 (5 bases each). Trimming took off 3 bases at V and 2 bases at J, with 14 bases between the two ends. Germline V gene sequence: CDR1 LNHDA, CDR2 SQIVND (reference sequence). The CDR3 consists of 15 residues. The CDR3 DNA is TGTGCCAGTAGTATTGGGGGAGCGGTTCCCTACGAGCAGTACTTC. Protein product: CASSIGGAVPYEQYF. The variable domain in full, completed from reference TRBV19 and TRBJ2-7, reads DGGITQSPKYLFRKEGQNVTLSCEQNLNHDAMYWYRQDPGQGLRLIYYSQIVNDFQKGDIAEGYSVSREKKESFPLTVTSAQKNPTAFYLCASSIGGAVPYEQYFGPGTRLTVT.

The chain employs TRBV30 and TRBJ1-2; no definite D call. CDR1 is GTSNPN, CDR2 SVGIG, per germline (reference sequence). The CDR3 covers 14 residues. V was clipped by 4 bases and J by 5 bases, with 17 bases between them. The CDR3 region is CAWNLGVPGYGYTF. CDR3 sequence (DNA): TGTGCCTGGAATCTAGGCGTCCCGGGGTATGGCTACACCTTC.

V gene TRBV29-1 combines with J gene TRBJ1-4; 9 positions match TRBD1. V trimming: 4 bases; J trimming: 7 bases; junction bases outside the gene matches: 1. CDR3 size: 12 residues. Germline V lookup: CDR1 SQVTM, CDR2 ANQGSEA. The CDR3 nucleotides are TGCAGCGTTGGGGACAGGGTTGAAAAACTGTTTTTT. Its protein is CSVGDRVEKLFF.

The chain's CDR3 is CASSGASGRRTDTQYF. In DNA, the CDR3 is TGTGCCAGTAGTGGGGCTAGCGGGAGGCGCACAGATACGCAGTATTTT. V usage is TRBV19 and J usage is TRBJ2-3; 11 nucleotides line up with TRBD2. The CDR3 is 16 residues long. The trim removed 5 bases at V and 1 base at J, leaving 5 bases unmatched. Germline V gives CDR1 LNHDA, CDR2 SQIVND (reference sequence).

This chain connects TRBV6-8 to TRBJ1-5; D is uncertain. The CDR3 covers 17 residues. CDR1 MNHGY and CDR2 SAAAGT come from the germline V gene. With 0 bases removed from V and 0 bases from J, the gap between germline ends came to 12 bases. The CDR3 nucleotides are TGTGCCAGCAGTTACTCGAGGAGTGGAACTAGCAATCAGCCCCAGCATTTT. Its protein product is CASSYSRSGTSNQPQHF.

The rearrangement uses TRBV6-4 and TRBJ1-1; a possible D gene is TRBD1 (5 bases). This CDR3 is built from 14 residues. The germline gives CDR1 MRHNA, CDR2 SNTAGT. The V gene lost 5 bases and the J gene lost 5 bases, with 15 bases spanning the gap. CDR3 bases: TGTGCCAGCAGTCAACCAGGGATGGCGACTGAAGCTTTCTTT. It encodes CASSQPGMATEAFF.

The rearrangement links TRBV6-8 to TRBJ2-1, with 7 bases matching TRBD1. CDR1 and CDR2 (germline): MNHGY, SAAAGT. This CDR3 spans 17 amino acids. V lost 6 bases and J lost 7; bases outside the gene matches: 18. The CDR3 sequence is CASSHTLNRGRRNEQFF. The CDR3 DNA reads as TGTGCCAGCAGCCATACACTCAACAGGGGCCGCCGGAATGAGCAGTTCTTC.

This chain joins TRBV6-8 and TRBJ2-3; 10 bases fit TRBD2. Germline trimming cut 10 bases from V and 2 bases from J; bases unmatched to any gene: 6. This CDR3 comprises 14 residues. CDR1 MNHGY and CDR2 SAAAGT come from the germline V gene. Here the CDR3 reads CAIGLADFTDTQYF. Here the CDR3 DNA reads TGTGCCATAGGACTAGCGGATTTCACAGATACGCAGTATTTT.

This clone occurred a few times. The V call is TRBV19, the J call TRBJ2-2, with 7 bases matching TRBD2. This CDR3 spans 13 amino acids. Per germline, CDR1 LNHDA and CDR2 SQIVND (reference sequence). Trimming at V came to 6 bases and at J to 6 bases, leaving 4 bases not matched to a gene. CDR3 nucleotide sequence: TGTGCCAGTAGGGGAGGGTTCGCCGGGGAGCTGTTTTTT. Residues: CASRGGFAGELFF.

In its sample, this clone was seen once. The CDR3 DNA sequence: TGTGCCGTGGGGGTGAACTCTGGAAACACCATATATTTT. This codes for CAVGVNSGNTIYF. V and J are TRBV19 and TRBJ1-3; possible D gene TRBD1, 5 bases. CDR3 length: 13 amino acids. The germline V gene has CDR1 LNHDA and CDR2 SQIVND (reference sequence). Trimming took off 11 bases at V and 0 bases at J, with 11 bases between the two ends.

This clone was detected once. V gene TRBV5-8 combines with J gene TRBJ1-2; perhaps TRBD1 as D (6 bases). There are 13 residues in the CDR3. CDR1 is SGHTS, CDR2 YDEGEE, per germline. V was cut by 2 bases and J by 7 bases, with 12 bases left in between. The CDR3 sequence: CASSFQGLIGYTF. CDR3 sequence (DNA): TGTGCCAGCAGCTTCCAGGGGTTGATTGGCTACACCTTC.